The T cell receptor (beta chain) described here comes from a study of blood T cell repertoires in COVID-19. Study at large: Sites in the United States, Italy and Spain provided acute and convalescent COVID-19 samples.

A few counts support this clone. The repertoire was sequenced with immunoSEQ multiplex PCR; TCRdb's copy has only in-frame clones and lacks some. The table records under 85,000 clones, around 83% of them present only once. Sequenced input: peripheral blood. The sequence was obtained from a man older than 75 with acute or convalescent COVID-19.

The CDR3 loop is CASSFGPLYEQYF. In nucleotides, the CDR3 is TGTGCCAGCAGTTTTGGGCCGTTGTACGAGCAGTACTTC. This chain connects TRBV28 to TRBJ2-7; the D is unclear. This CDR3 is 13 amino acids long. Germline assignment: CDR1 MDHEN and CDR2 SYDVKM. Trimming took 3 bases from V and 4 from J, leaving 10 bases between them.